This TCR beta chain was sequenced in a study of blood T cells in healthy people across ages (dated by TCRdb to about 2015). Study-level background: In model experiments, roughly one uniquely barcoded TCR beta cDNA molecule per two T cells was captured by template switching. Age-related changes in TCR beta repertoire diversity were measured in the study by deep sequencing normalized with unique cDNA molecular identifiers. Donors were grouped into four age groups: young (average 16 years), middle-aged (39), aged (around 60) and long-lived (approximately 82). To avoid experimental bias, donors of different ages were distributed randomly across sequencing lanes. For two donors (one aged 18 to 30 and one aged 80 or older), the study analyzed two additional independent replicas of 1 million unique cDNA reads from the same blood draw.

Library method: 5' RACE. Sequencing relied on an Illumina HiSeq 2500. A second roughly 6 to 12 cycle PCR used a sample-barcoded 5' primer and a J-beta primer mix. A template-switch 5' adaptor carrying 12 random nucleotides introduced a unique molecular identifier onto each TCR beta cDNA molecule. At least 2.5 million CDR3-containing paired-end reads were obtained from each sample. First-strand cDNA was synthesized from all RNA with the Mint cDNA synthesis kit, primed by a TRBC-specific oligonucleotide. Following uracil-DNA glycosylase treatment, a first 18-cycle PCR with universal primers M1SS and BC2_uni_R was performed on all cDNA. The study's own analysis went as follows. Each sample was normalized by randomly selecting 1 million high-quality reads, each carrying a distinct molecular identifier. Instead of being binned into consensus sequences, reads with shared molecular identifiers were discarded. CDR3 identification, clonotype clustering and error correction used MiTCR with a Q25 quality threshold and the strictest error-elimination algorithm. Lower-bound total TCR beta diversity was estimated with a nonparametric unseen species model using Euler transformation. The public reads were reprocessed in TCRdb via fastp at Q25 and MiXCR, keeping in-frame beta chains. Rows are combined by CDR3 protein, so each entry shows the most common genes and DNA. The V and J calls were not made by the authors but by TCRdb's processing. For this sample the table gives about 830,000 distinct CDR3 sequences, of which 58% were detected only once. The ten largest clones add up to roughly 20% of the sample.

The full study reports these points: There was a strong correlation between observed TCR beta diversity and the percentage of naive T cells measured by flow cytometry. As age increased, observed TCR beta diversity per million T cells dropped in a roughly linear way, and a significant reduction was already evident by age about 40. Total diversity estimates from one million sequenced T cells were considered lower bounds and underestimates. Because donor CMV infection status was unknown, age-related changes in expanded clonotypes were potentially confounded. Bulk unsorted PBMC profiling prevented conclusive comparison of naive and antigen-experienced compartments. Compared with the aged group, the long-lived group had more naive CD4+ T cells, fewer expanded clones and increased TCR diversity, a pattern suggesting age selection.

Trimming takes 5 bases off V and 6 bases off J; junction bases not matched to a gene: 6. The CDR3 contains 13 residues, cysteine and phenylalanine counted. The CDR3 DNA has 39 bases and is translated from base 1. This clonotype was seen only once. Its antigen is not yet known. No base qualities exist here, and no much larger clone lies one base off it. Donors were a few dozen systemically healthy Caucasian individuals from Russia aged roughly 6 to 95 years. Each donor gave around 9.9 milliliters of peripheral blood, collected into EDTA-treated Vacutainer tubes. Ficoll-Paque density-gradient centrifugation was used to isolate PBMCs, with at least 7 million per sample. Total RNA, at least 6 micrograms per sample, was extracted from PBMCs with Trizol reagent. The percentages of naive CD45RAhigh/CD27high T cells were determined by flow cytometry on a PBMC aliquot from every donor.

In this chain, TRBV12-3 or TRBV12-4 is recombined with TRBJ1-2; 7 bases in the junction line up with TRBD1. The sample comprised blood. This clonotype was obtained from a man aged 25-40 years in good health. The CDR3 corresponds to CASSTEQGNGYTF. The DNA sequence reads TGTGCCAGCAGTACCGAACAGGGGAATGGCTACACCTTC.